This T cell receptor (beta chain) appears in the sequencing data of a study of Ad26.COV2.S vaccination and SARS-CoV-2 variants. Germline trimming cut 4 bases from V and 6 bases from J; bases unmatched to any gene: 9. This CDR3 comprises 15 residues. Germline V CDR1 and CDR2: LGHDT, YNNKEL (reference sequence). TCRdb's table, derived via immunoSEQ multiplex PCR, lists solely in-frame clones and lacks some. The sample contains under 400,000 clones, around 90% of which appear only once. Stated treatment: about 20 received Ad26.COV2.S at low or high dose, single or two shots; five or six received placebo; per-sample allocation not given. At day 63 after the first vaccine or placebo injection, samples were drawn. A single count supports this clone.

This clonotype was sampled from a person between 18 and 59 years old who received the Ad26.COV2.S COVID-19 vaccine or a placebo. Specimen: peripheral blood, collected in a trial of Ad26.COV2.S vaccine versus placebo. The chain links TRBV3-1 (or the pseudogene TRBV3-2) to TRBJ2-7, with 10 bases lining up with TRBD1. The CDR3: CASSRQGTGVLEQYF. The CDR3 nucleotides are TGTGCCAGCAGCCGTCAAGGGACAGGGGTTCTCGAGCAGTACTTC.